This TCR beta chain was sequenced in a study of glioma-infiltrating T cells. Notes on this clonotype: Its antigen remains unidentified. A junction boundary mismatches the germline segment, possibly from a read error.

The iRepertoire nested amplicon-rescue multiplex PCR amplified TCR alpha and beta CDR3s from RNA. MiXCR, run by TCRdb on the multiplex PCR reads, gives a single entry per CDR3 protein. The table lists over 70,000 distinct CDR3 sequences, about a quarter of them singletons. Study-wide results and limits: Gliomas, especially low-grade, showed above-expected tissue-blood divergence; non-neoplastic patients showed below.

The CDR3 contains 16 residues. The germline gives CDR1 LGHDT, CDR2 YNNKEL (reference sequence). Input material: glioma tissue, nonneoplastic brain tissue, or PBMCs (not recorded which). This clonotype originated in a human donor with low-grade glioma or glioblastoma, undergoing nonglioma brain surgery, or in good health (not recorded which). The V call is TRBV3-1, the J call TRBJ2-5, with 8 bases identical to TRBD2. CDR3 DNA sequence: TGCGCCAGCAGCCAAGGGGGGACTAGAGCACAAGAGACCCAGTACTTC. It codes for CASSQGGTRAQETQYF.